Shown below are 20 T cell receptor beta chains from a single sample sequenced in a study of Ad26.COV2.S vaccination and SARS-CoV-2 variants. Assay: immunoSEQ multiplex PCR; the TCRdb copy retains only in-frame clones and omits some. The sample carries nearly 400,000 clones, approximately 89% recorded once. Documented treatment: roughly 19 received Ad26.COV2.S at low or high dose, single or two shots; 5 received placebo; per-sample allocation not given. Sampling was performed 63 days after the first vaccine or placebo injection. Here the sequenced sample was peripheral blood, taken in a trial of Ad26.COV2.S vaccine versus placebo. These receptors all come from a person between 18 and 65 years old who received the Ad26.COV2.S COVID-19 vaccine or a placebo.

CDR3 sequence: CASSSPSGETQYF. DNA for the CDR3: TGCGCCAGCAGCTCACCTAGCGGGGAGACCCAGTACTTC. The chain has TRBV5-1 and TRBJ2-5; 8 bases line up with TRBD2. V lost 3 bases to trimming and J lost 5 bases; unmatched junction nucleotides: 3. CDR3 length: 13 residues. In germline, CDR1 is SGHRS, CDR2 YFSETQ.

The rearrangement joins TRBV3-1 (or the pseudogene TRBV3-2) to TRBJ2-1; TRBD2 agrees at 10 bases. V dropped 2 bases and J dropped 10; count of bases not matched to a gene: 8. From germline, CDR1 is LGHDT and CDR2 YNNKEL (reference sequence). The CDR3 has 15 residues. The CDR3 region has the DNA TGTGCCAGCAGCCAAAAAGCGGGAGGGCCGGGAGAGCAGTTCTTC. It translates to CASSQKAGGPGEQFF.

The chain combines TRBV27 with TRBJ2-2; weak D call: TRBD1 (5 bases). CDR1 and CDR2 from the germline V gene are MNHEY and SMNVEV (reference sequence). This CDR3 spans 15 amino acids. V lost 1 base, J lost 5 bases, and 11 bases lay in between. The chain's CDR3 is CASSLFPGPTGELFF. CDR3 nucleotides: TGTGCCAGCAGTTTATTCCCAGGGCCGACCGGGGAGCTGTTTTTT.

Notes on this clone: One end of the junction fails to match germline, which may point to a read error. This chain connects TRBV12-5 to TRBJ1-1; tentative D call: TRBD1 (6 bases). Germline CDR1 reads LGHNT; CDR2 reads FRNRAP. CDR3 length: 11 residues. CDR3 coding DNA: TGTGCTAGTGGCAGGGACACAGAAGCTTTCTTT. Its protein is CASGRDTEAFF.

CDR3 coding DNA: TGTGCCAGCAGCTTTAGCCTGGGGCCCAACACCGGGGAGCTGTTTTTT. It yields the protein CASSFSLGPNTGELFF. The chain is built from TRBV11-3 and TRBJ2-2, with D tentatively TRBD1 (5 bases). Trimming removed 3 bases from V and 2 bases from J, with 13 bases in between. Germline loops: CDR1 SGHNT, CDR2 YENEEA. This CDR3 region has 16 residues.

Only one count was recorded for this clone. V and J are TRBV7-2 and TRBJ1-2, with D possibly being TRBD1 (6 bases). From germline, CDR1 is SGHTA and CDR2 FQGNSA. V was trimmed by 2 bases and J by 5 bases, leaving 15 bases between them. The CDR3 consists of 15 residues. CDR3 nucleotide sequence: TGTGCCAGCAGCTTATCCCGGGGGGGCGGGTATGGCTACACCTTC. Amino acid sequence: CASSLSRGGGYGYTF. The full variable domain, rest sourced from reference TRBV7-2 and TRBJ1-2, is GAGVSQSPSNKVTEKGKDVELRCDPISGHTALYWYRQSLGQGLEFLIYFQGNSAPDKSGLPSDRFSAERTGGSVSTLTIQRTQQEDSAVYLCASSLSRGGGYGYTFGSGTRLTVV.

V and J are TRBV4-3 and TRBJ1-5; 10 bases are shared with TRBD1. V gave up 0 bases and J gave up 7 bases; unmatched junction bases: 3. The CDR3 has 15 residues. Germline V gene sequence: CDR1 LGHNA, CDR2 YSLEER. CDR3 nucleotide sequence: TGCGCCAGCAGCCAAGAGGGGACAGGGGAACAGCCCCAGCATTTT. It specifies CASSQEGTGEQPQHF.

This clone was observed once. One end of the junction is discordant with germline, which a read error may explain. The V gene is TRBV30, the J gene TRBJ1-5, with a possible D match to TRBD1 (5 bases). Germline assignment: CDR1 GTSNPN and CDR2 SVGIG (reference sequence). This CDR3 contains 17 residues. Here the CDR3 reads CAWRVTGGGVGNQPQHF. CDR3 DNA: TGTGCCTGGCGTGTAACGGGGGGGGGAGTAGGCAATCAGCCCCAGCATTTT.

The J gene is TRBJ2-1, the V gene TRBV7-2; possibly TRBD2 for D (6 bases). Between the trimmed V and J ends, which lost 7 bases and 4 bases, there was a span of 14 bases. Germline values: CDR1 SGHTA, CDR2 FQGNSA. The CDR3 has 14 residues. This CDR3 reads CASNPGGAYNEQFF. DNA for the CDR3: TGTGCCAGCAACCCTGGCGGGGCGTACAATGAGCAGTTCTTC.

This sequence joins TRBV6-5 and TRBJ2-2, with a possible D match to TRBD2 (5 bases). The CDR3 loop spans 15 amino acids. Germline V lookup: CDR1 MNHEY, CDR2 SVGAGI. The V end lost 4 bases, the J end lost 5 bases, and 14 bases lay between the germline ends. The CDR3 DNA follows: TGTGCCAGCAGTTTCGGGGAATCAAGGACCGGGGAGCTGTTTTTT. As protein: CASSFGESRTGELFF.

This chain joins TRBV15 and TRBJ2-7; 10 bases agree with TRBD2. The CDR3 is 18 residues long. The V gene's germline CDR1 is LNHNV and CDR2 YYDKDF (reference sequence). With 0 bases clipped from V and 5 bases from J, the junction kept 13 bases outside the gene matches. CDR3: CATSRDLGMGLAPHEQYF. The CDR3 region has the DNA TGTGCCACCAGCAGAGATCTTGGGATGGGACTAGCGCCCCACGAGCAGTACTTC.

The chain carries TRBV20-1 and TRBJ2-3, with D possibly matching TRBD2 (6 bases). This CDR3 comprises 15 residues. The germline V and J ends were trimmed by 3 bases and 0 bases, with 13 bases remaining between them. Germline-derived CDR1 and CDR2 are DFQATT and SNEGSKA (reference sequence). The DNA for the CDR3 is TGCAGTGCTAGTGAAGGCGGGACTAGCACAGATACGCAGTATTTT. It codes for CSASEGGTSTDTQYF.

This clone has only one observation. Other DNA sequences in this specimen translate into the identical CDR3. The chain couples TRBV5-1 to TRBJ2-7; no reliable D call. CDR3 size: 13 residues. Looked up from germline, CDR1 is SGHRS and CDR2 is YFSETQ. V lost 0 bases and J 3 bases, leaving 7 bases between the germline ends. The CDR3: CASSLVSGYEQYF. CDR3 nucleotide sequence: TGCGCCAGCAGCTTGGTTTCGGGCTACGAGCAGTACTTC.

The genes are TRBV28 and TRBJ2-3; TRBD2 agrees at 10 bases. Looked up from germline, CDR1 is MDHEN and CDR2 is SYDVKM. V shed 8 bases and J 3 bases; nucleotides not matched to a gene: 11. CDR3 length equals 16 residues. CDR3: CASELLAGGETDTQYF. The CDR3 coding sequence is TGTGCCAGCGAGCTCTTAGCGGGAGGAGAGACAGATACGCAGTATTTT.

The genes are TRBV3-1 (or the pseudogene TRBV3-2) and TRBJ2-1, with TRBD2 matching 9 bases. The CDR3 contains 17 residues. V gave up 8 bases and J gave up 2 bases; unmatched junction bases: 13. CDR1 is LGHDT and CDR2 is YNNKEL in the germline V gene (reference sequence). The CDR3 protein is CASPQPPEREAYNEQFF. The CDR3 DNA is TGTGCCAGCCCCCAGCCCCCTGAGCGGGAGGCCTACAATGAGCAGTTCTTC.

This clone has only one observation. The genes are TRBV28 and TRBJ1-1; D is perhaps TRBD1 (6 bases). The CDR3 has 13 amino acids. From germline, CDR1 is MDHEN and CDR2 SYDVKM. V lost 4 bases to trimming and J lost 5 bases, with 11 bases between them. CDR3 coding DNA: TGTGCCAGCAGTTATACAGGGCTTACTGAAGCTTTCTTT. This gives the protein CASSYTGLTEAFF.

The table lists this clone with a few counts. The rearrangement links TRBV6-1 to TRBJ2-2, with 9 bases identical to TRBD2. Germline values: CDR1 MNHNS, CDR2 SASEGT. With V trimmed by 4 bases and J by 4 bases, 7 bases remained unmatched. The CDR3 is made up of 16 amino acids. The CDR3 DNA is TGTGCCAGCAGTGTCAGCGGGAGGCGGGGCACCGGGGAGCTGTTTTTT. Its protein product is CASSVSGRRGTGELFF.

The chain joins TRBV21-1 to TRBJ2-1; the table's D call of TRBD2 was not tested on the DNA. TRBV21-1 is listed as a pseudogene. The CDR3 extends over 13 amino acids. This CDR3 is CASSVRLRNEQFF. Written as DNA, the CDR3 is TGTGCCAGCAGCGTAAGACTTCGCAATGAGCAGTTCTTC.

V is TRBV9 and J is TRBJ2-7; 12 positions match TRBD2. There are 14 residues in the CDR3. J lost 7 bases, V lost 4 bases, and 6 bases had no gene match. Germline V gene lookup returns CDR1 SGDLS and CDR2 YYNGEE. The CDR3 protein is CASSPGLAGQEQYF. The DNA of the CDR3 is TGTGCCAGCAGCCCGGGACTAGCGGGTCAAGAGCAGTACTTC.

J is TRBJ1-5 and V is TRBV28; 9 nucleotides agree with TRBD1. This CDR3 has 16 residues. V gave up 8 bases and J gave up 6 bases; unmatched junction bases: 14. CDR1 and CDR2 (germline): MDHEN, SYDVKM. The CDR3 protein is CASLGGGQGLTQPQHF. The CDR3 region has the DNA TGTGCCAGCTTGGGGGGGGGACAGGGTTTGACTCAGCCCCAGCATTTT.